Sequencing of this T cell receptor (beta chain) was carried out in a study of blood T cell repertoires in COVID-19 (dated by TCRdb to 2019 to 2021). In terms of the full investigation: The collaborator samples originated in the United States, Italy and Spain and spanned the acute and convalescent phases of COVID-19. The material from the prospective study consisted of cDNA or gDNA derived from T cells, B-cell-depleted T cells, or PBMCs. The dataset comprised deeply sampled blood TCRbeta repertoires from subjects exposed to, actively infected with, or recovered from COVID-19. The repertoires were released in a freely available public database meant as a resource for research on the immune response to SARS-CoV-2. The samples were drawn from the first 160 participants of the ongoing ImmuneRACE study and from more than 1,000 subjects provided by 6 global collaborators. Nearly every sample came with metadata listing a de-identified subject ID, COVID-19 status, age in years and sex. Where available, HLA class I and class II types were obtained from metadata supplied by the sample provider rather than from assay-based typing.

The trim is 6 bases for V and 6 bases for J, with a gap of 9 bases between the germline ends. From its cysteine to its phenylalanine, the CDR3 spans 11 amino acids. CDR3 DNA is the only sequence kept; it has 33 bases, read in frame from the first base. CDR1 and CDR2, looked up from the germline V gene, are MNHEY and SVGAGI. The study at large found these results: Clinical and demographic metadata were provided uncurated, with the amount varying by source and participant.

The immunoSEQ Assay, a bias-controlled multiplex PCR, was used to amplify TCRbeta CDR3 regions from genomic DNA. The paper's processing steps were these. Within the assay, amplification of reference gene primers was used to estimate how many nucleated cells each sample contained. To quantify the absolute abundance of each unique TCRbeta CDR3 rearrangement, sequence reads were collapsed and filtered. Productive Simpson clonality was computed per sample as the square root of Simpson's diversity index over productive rearrangements. The clones in this table, taken by TCRdb from immuneACCESS, are in-frame only. Not every clone is retained; where verified, under half of the shortfall comes from an unresolved V gene, and the cause of the rest is unknown. The V and J calls and the clone size are those of that table, but D and trimming were determined from the DNA. Within this sample are some 260,000 clones, with 85% to 90% of them counted one time only. About 1.7% of the sample is held by the ten biggest clonotypes.

Participants in the prospective study were aged roughly 18 to 100 years, lived in 20 to 30 United States geographic areas, and enrolled through a virtual design. In the prospective study, cohorts were assigned on the basis of participant-reported clinical history obtained from a screening survey and a study questionnaire. Recovered participants in ImmuneRACE Cohort 3 were defined as having two consecutive negative NP/OP PCR tests, clearance from a healthcare professional, or resolution of symptoms. In the prospective study, whole blood, serum and a nasopharyngeal or oropharyngeal swab were collected from each participant by mobile phlebotomists. Prospective study participants could optionally give additional blood draws and questionnaires over a roughly 2-month period. Before DNA extraction, blood samples from the prospective study were shipped at room temperature or frozen. Concerning this clone itself: It lacks a known antigen. Per-base quality was not reported, and no clone a single base away is much larger than it.

The TCR comes from a man aged 40-49 years who had recovered from COVID-19. The sample comprised PBMCs or T cells enriched from blood (not recorded which). The chain uses TRBV6-5 and TRBJ2-7; the D segment could be TRBD1, given 5 matching bases. The CDR3 corresponds to CASRQGPEQYF. The DNA is as follows: TGTGCCAGCAGGCAGGGCCCCGAGCAGTACTTC.